Listed below are T cell receptor beta chains from one sample, sequenced in a study of T cell responses to AZD1222 COVID-19 vaccine. Assay used: immunoSEQ multiplex PCR; TCRdb lists only in-frame clones, some missing. The sample has some 74,000 clones; 70% to 90% are singletons. Sequenced here: peripheral blood, sampled on day 0 of AZD1222 vaccination. These receptors were collected from an adult in good health. Both conserved end residues are part of each CDR3. D genes are given only for firm matches. Rows may omit the clone size; those that give it use once, few, many or a size class.

D gene: NA
J gene: TRBJ1-1
V gene: TRBV5-1
clone size: NA
CDR3 protein: CASSLEQGDTEAFF
CDR3 DNA: TGCGCCAGCAGCTTGGAACAGGGTGACACTGAAGCTTTCTTT

D gene: TRBD2
J gene: TRBJ2-7
V gene: TRBV3-1/TRBV3-2
clone size: NA
CDR3 protein: CASSQGASGESYF
CDR3 DNA: TGTGCCAGCAGCCAAGGAGCTAGCGGGGAGTCGTACTTC

D gene: NA
J gene: TRBJ1-1
V gene: TRBV4-2
clone size: few
CDR3 protein: CASSPPGGERAFF
CDR3 DNA: TGTGCCAGCAGCCCCCCCGGGGGCGAGCGAGCTTTCTTT

D gene: NA
J gene: TRBJ1-6
V gene: TRBV19
clone size: NA
CDR3 protein: CASSLRGSPGSYNSPLHF
CDR3 DNA: TGTGCCAGTAGTCTCCGGGGCAGCCCAGGCTCCTATAATTCACCCCTCCACTTT

D gene: NA
J gene: TRBJ1-4
V gene: TRBV24-1
clone size: NA
CDR3 protein: CATSDPTQGRGEKLFF
CDR3 DNA: TGTGCCACCAGTGACCCTACTCAGGGCCGTGGTGAAAAACTGTTTTTT

D gene: NA
J gene: TRBJ1-2
V gene: TRBV29-1
clone size: NA
CDR3 protein: CSVSKSGRGYGYTF
CDR3 DNA: TGCAGCGTCTCCAAGTCTGGCCGCGGGTATGGCTACACCTTC

D gene: TRBD1
J gene: TRBJ1-2
V gene: TRBV24-1
clone size: NA
CDR3 protein: CATSDPRQGPNYGYTF
CDR3 DNA: TGTGCCACCAGTGACCCCCGACAGGGGCCTAACTATGGCTACACCTTC

D gene: NA
J gene: TRBJ1-2
V gene: TRBV4-1
clone size: NA
CDR3 protein: CASSQDPGSYGYTF
CDR3 DNA: TGCGCCAGCAGCCAAGACCCAGGGAGCTATGGCTACACCTTC

D gene: TRBD1
J gene: TRBJ2-7
V gene: TRBV6-5
clone size: NA
CDR3 protein: CASSPFRQGNYEQYF
CDR3 DNA: TGTGCCAGCAGTCCTTTTCGACAGGGAAACTACGAGCAGTACTTC

D gene: NA
J gene: TRBJ1-4
V gene: TRBV5-6
clone size: NA
CDR3 protein: CASSLWGDYEKLFF
CDR3 DNA: TGTGCCAGCAGCTTGTGGGGGGATTACGAAAAACTGTTTTTT

D gene: NA
J gene: TRBJ2-7
V gene: TRBV6-2/TRBV6-3
clone size: NA
CDR3 protein: CASSSVDTYEQYF
CDR3 DNA: TGTGCCAGCAGTTCGGTCGACACCTACGAGCAGTACTTC

D gene: NA
J gene: TRBJ1-5
V gene: TRBV27
clone size: NA
CDR3 protein: CASRITGGNQPQHF
CDR3 DNA: TGTGCCAGCAGGATCACGGGAGGGAATCAGCCCCAGCATTTT

D gene: NA
J gene: TRBJ1-2
V gene: TRBV5-1
clone size: NA
CDR3 protein: CASSPLRYAGAFGGYTF
CDR3 DNA: TGCGCCAGCAGCCCACTTAGGTACGCGGGGGCATTTGGGGGCTACACCTTC

D gene: TRBD1
J gene: TRBJ2-1
V gene: TRBV18
clone size: NA
CDR3 protein: CASSPPGTGTYNEQFF
CDR3 DNA: TGTGCCAGCTCACCTCCCGGGACAGGAACTTACAATGAGCAGTTCTTC

D gene: NA
J gene: TRBJ1-4
V gene: TRBV11-2
clone size: NA
CDR3 protein: CASSPGLNEKLFF
CDR3 DNA: TGTGCCAGCAGCCCCGGGCTTAATGAAAAACTGTTTTTT

D gene: NA
J gene: TRBJ1-4
V gene: TRBV25-1
clone size: NA
CDR3 protein: CASSEYRSGNEKLFF
CDR3 DNA: TGTGCCAGCAGTGAATATAGGTCAGGGAATGAAAAACTGTTTTTT

D gene: NA
J gene: TRBJ1-1
V gene: TRBV19
clone size: NA
CDR3 protein: CASNRGGSMNTEAFF
CDR3 DNA: TGTGCCAGTAATCGAGGTGGATCCATGAACACTGAAGCTTTCTTT

D gene: NA
J gene: TRBJ1-1
V gene: TRBV6-6
clone size: NA
CDR3 protein: CASNNKGAGTEAFF
CDR3 DNA: TGTGCCAGCAACAATAAAGGGGCTGGCACTGAAGCTTTCTTT

D gene: NA
J gene: TRBJ2-1
V gene: TRBV6-5
clone size: NA
CDR3 protein: CASSYNNEQFF
CDR3 DNA: TGTGCCAGCAGTTATAACAATGAGCAGTTCTTC

D gene: TRBD2
J gene: TRBJ2-7
V gene: TRBV27
clone size: NA
CDR3 protein: CASGLSGGARYEQYF
CDR3 DNA: TGTGCCAGCGGCCTTAGCGGGGGGGCTCGGTACGAGCAGTACTTC

D gene: TRBD1
J gene: TRBJ1-6
V gene: TRBV6-5
clone size: NA
CDR3 protein: CASSPRQGSSPLHF
CDR3 DNA: TGTGCCAGCAGCCCCAGACAGGGCAGTTCACCCCTCCACTTT

D gene: TRBD2
J gene: TRBJ2-7
V gene: TRBV5-1
clone size: NA
CDR3 protein: CASSLESGTREQYF
CDR3 DNA: TGCGCCAGCAGCTTGGAAAGCGGGACTCGGGAGCAGTACTTC

D gene: NA
J gene: TRBJ2-4
V gene: TRBV7-8
clone size: NA
CDR3 protein: CASSLGPVVAKNIQYF
CDR3 DNA: TGTGCCAGCAGCTTAGGGCCGGTTGTTGCCAAAAACATTCAGTACTTC

D gene: TRBD2
J gene: TRBJ2-1
V gene: TRBV12-3/TRBV12-4
clone size: NA
CDR3 protein: CASSLGAGGEQFF
CDR3 DNA: TGTGCCAGCAGTTTAGGGGCGGGAGGCGAGCAGTTCTTC

D gene: NA
J gene: TRBJ1-5
V gene: TRBV13
clone size: NA
CDR3 protein: CASSLGQFQPQHF
CDR3 DNA: TGTGCCAGCAGCTTAGGACAGTTTCAGCCCCAGCATTTT

D gene: TRBD1
J gene: TRBJ2-3
V gene: TRBV3-1/TRBV3-2
clone size: few
CDR3 protein: CASSHSGQGTDTQYF
CDR3 DNA: TGTGCCAGCAGCCATTCGGGACAGGGGACAGATACGCAGTATTTT

D gene: TRBD2
J gene: TRBJ2-5
V gene: TRBV9
clone size: few
CDR3 protein: CASSPLAGGTETQYF
CDR3 DNA: TGTGCCAGCAGCCCGCTGGCGGGAGGTACTGAGACCCAGTACTTC

D gene: NA
J gene: TRBJ1-4
V gene: TRBV6-5
clone size: few
CDR3 protein: CASLKGPNEKLFF
CDR3 DNA: TGTGCCAGCTTGAAGGGGCCTAATGAAAAACTGTTTTTT

D gene: NA
J gene: TRBJ1-2
V gene: TRBV9
clone size: once
CDR3 protein: CASSVVRLPQYGYTF
CDR3 DNA: TGTGCCAGCAGCGTAGTTCGCCTTCCCCAATATGGCTACACCTTC

D gene: NA
J gene: TRBJ2-1
V gene: TRBV19
clone size: NA
CDR3 protein: CASSIAQRYNEQFF
CDR3 DNA: TGTGCCAGTAGTATCGCCCAGCGGTACAATGAGCAGTTCTTC

D gene: NA
J gene: TRBJ1-6
V gene: TRBV6-4
clone size: once
CDR3 protein: CASSDYAGAPLHF
CDR3 DNA: TGTGCCAGCAGTGATTATGCGGGTGCGCCCCTCCACTTT

D gene: NA
J gene: TRBJ2-6
V gene: TRBV3-1/TRBV3-2
clone size: few
CDR3 protein: CASSHRGRASGANVLTF
CDR3 DNA: TGTGCCAGCAGCCACAGGGGGAGGGCCTCTGGGGCCAACGTCCTGACTTTC

D gene: NA
J gene: TRBJ1-2
V gene: TRBV6-5
clone size: NA
CDR3 protein: CASSPGATLGYTF
CDR3 DNA: TGTGCCAGCAGCCCCGGTGCAACGCTTGGCTACACCTTC

D gene: NA
J gene: TRBJ1-2
V gene: TRBV12-3/TRBV12-4
clone size: NA
CDR3 protein: CASTGGYGYTF
CDR3 DNA: TGTGCCAGCACAGGCGGTTATGGCTACACCTTC

D gene: NA
J gene: TRBJ2-6
V gene: TRBV18
clone size: NA
CDR3 protein: CASSPSSGANVLTF
CDR3 DNA: TGTGCCAGCTCACCTAGCTCTGGGGCCAACGTCCTGACTTTC

D gene: TRBD1
J gene: TRBJ1-1
V gene: TRBV27
clone size: NA
CDR3 protein: CASSMTGSTEAFF
CDR3 DNA: TGTGCCAGCAGTATGACAGGGAGCACTGAAGCTTTCTTT

D gene: NA
J gene: TRBJ2-7
V gene: TRBV5-6
clone size: NA
CDR3 protein: CASSPGPWPYEQYF
CDR3 DNA: TGTGCCAGCAGCCCCGGGCCTTGGCCCTACGAGCAGTACTTC

D gene: TRBD2
J gene: TRBJ2-7
V gene: TRBV7-9
clone size: NA
CDR3 protein: CASSLFTSGSSTYEQYF
CDR3 DNA: TGTGCCAGCAGCTTATTTACTAGCGGGAGTAGTACCTACGAGCAGTACTTC

D gene: NA
J gene: TRBJ1-2
V gene: TRBV5-6
clone size: NA
CDR3 protein: CASSLVGESGYTF
CDR3 DNA: TGTGCCAGCAGCTTGGTCGGGGAGAGCGGCTACACCTTC

D gene: NA
J gene: TRBJ2-2
V gene: TRBV6-5
clone size: NA
CDR3 protein: CASSLTYQNTGELFF
CDR3 DNA: TGTGCCAGCAGCTTGACATACCAGAACACCGGGGAGCTGTTTTTT

D gene: TRBD1
J gene: TRBJ1-2
V gene: TRBV6-5
clone size: NA
CDR3 protein: CASRGTGGASGYTF
CDR3 DNA: TGTGCCAGCAGGGGGACAGGGGGCGCGAGTGGCTACACCTTC

D gene: NA
J gene: TRBJ1-2
V gene: TRBV19
clone size: NA
CDR3 protein: CASSSWDTSNYGYTF
CDR3 DNA: TGTGCCAGTAGTTCTTGGGACACCTCAAACTATGGCTACACCTTC

D gene: NA
J gene: TRBJ2-3
V gene: TRBV7-9
clone size: NA
CDR3 protein: CASNPSPTDTQYF
CDR3 DNA: TGTGCCAGCAATCCATCCCCCACAGATACGCAGTATTTT

D gene: TRBD2
J gene: TRBJ2-3
V gene: TRBV11-2
clone size: NA
CDR3 protein: CASSLDIAGGQSYTQYF
CDR3 DNA: TGTGCCAGCAGCTTAGATATAGCGGGGGGGCAATCATATACGCAGTATTTT

D gene: NA
J gene: TRBJ1-2
V gene: TRBV19
clone size: NA
CDR3 protein: CASSSPETGSSGYTF
CDR3 DNA: TGTGCCAGTAGTTCCCCTGAGACAGGATCGTCGGGCTACACCTTC

D gene: NA
J gene: TRBJ1-1
V gene: TRBV19
clone size: few
CDR3 protein: CASIGSYMNTEAFF
CDR3 DNA: TGTGCCAGTATTGGGTCCTACATGAACACTGAAGCTTTCTTT

D gene: TRBD1
J gene: TRBJ2-7
V gene: TRBV6-1
clone size: few
CDR3 protein: CASSEAGTANYEQYF
CDR3 DNA: TGTGCCAGCAGTGAAGCGGGGACAGCTAACTACGAGCAGTACTTC

D gene: TRBD1
J gene: TRBJ1-4
V gene: TRBV6-5
clone size: NA
CDR3 protein: CASRPTGGVNEKLFF
CDR3 DNA: TGTGCCAGCAGGCCGACAGGGGGCGTTAATGAAAAACTGTTTTTT